Below, 22 T cell receptor beta chains from the same sample are listed, as sequenced in a study of CD8 T cells in Susac syndrome. A quantity of about 0.5 to 1 ug RNA underwent reverse transcription using random hexamers. TCRdb reprocessed the immunoSEQ multiplex PCR reads with MiXCR, giving one entry per CDR3 protein. This table holds some 190,000 distinct CDR3 sequences, approximately 94% found once. The material sequenced was CD4+ T cells from PBMCs. These receptors were taken from a human donor in good health.

The chain carries TRBV14 and TRBJ2-1; 9 bases match TRBD2. J was trimmed by 5 bases and V by 6 bases; bases with no gene match: 8. CDR3 length equals 15 residues. CDR1 is SGHDN and CDR2 is FVKESK in the germline V gene. The CDR3, as DNA: TGTGCCAGCAGGGCGACTAGCGGACCTAACAATGAGCAGTTCTTC. Its protein product is CASRATSGPNNEQFF.

CDR3 sequence (DNA): TGCAGCGTTGTGGAAGGCTACACCTTC. Protein product: CSVVEGYTF. V usage is TRBV29-1 and J usage is TRBJ1-2; unclear D gene. The CDR3 runs 9 residues. V was shortened by 4 bases and J by 8 bases, with 5 bases between the two germline ends. Germline CDR1 reads SQVTM; CDR2 reads ANQGSEA.

This clonotype was counted once. The rearrangement uses TRBV11-2 and TRBJ2-5; maybe TRBD1 (6 bases). CDR3 length: 14 residues. V gave up 2 bases and J gave up 5 bases, with 12 bases separating them. Per germline, CDR1 SGHAT and CDR2 FQNNGV. CDR3 bases: TGTGCCAGCAGCTTAAACAGGGCGGGCGAGACCCAGTACTTC. Its translation is CASSLNRAGETQYF.

In this sample, this clonotype turned up a few times. V and J are TRBV28 and TRBJ1-2; the D gene is possibly TRBD1 (5 bases). The V gene's germline CDR1 is MDHEN and CDR2 SYDVKM. This CDR3 has 13 amino acids. The V end lost 6 bases, the J end lost 3 bases, and 11 bases lay between the germline ends. The CDR3 is CASSSGTDYGYTF. The CDR3 DNA is TGTGCCAGCAGCTCCGGGACGGACTATGGCTACACCTTC.

This clonotype has a single count. V and J are TRBV7-2 and TRBJ2-5, with 10 bases that match TRBD1. The CDR3 extends over 15 amino acids. CDR1 and CDR2 from the germline V gene are SGHTA and FQGNSA. Trimming at V came to 5 bases and at J to 6 bases, leaving 9 bases not matched to a gene. CDR3 loop: CASSVDRGRPKTQYF. Written as DNA, the CDR3 is TGTGCCAGCAGCGTAGACAGGGGGCGCCCAAAGACCCAGTACTTC.

The chain joins TRBV29-1 to TRBJ1-1, with no clear D. Germline V CDR1 and CDR2: SQVTM, ANQGSEA. Trimming took 7 bases from V and 2 from J, leaving 5 bases between them. CDR3 length: 10 residues. The CDR3 DNA reads as TGCAGCGGTAAAAACACTGAAGCTTTCTTT. This codes for CSGKNTEAFF.

The DNA of the CDR3 is TGCAGTGCTGGACCAGGAGGGCAGGGAGAGACCCAGTACTTC. This translates into CSAGPGGQGETQYF. This sequence joins TRBV20-1 and TRBJ2-5; weak D call: TRBD2 (6 bases). V was cut by 5 bases and J by 4 bases, with 17 bases left in between. This CDR3 has 14 residues. Germline V CDR1 and CDR2: DFQATT, SNEGSKA (reference sequence).

The chain employs TRBV2 and TRBJ1-2, with 9 nucleotides matching TRBD1. The germline CDR1 and CDR2 sequences are SNHLY and FYNNEI. After removal of 6 bases from V and 4 bases from J, the junction contained 6 bases not matched to a gene. This CDR3 is built from 14 residues. This chain's CDR3 is CASRRQGDIYGYTF. In DNA, the CDR3 is TGTGCCAGCAGAAGACAGGGGGACATCTATGGCTACACCTTC.

The rearrangement joins TRBV5-1 to TRBJ2-1; 12 nucleotides line up with TRBD2. This CDR3 contains 16 residues. With 0 bases clipped from V and 8 bases from J, the junction kept 6 bases outside the gene matches. Germline-derived CDR1 and CDR2 are SGHRS and YFSETQ. The CDR3 here is CASSLDASGGADEQFF. In DNA, the CDR3 is TGCGCCAGCAGCTTGGATGCTAGCGGGGGGGCTGATGAGCAGTTCTTC. Together with reference TRBV5-1 and TRBJ2-1, the CDR3 gives the full variable domain: KAGVTQTPRYLIKTRGQQVTLSCSPISGHRSVSWYQQTPGQGLQFLFEYFSETQRNKGNFPGRFSGRQFSNSRSEMNVSTLELGDSALYLCASSLDASGGADEQFFGPGTRLTVL.

This chain joins TRBV20-1 and TRBJ1-1, with D possibly being TRBD1 (5 bases). Germline CDR1 reads DFQATT; CDR2 reads SNEGSKA (reference sequence). The CDR3 loop spans 16 amino acids. V was clipped by 1 base and J by 1 base, with 16 bases between them. CDR3 sequence (DNA): TGCAGTGCTAGAGCGGGGGGGGGTTCCGGGAACACTGAAGCTTTCTTT. Protein: CSARAGGGSGNTEAFF.

The chain has TRBV5-1 and TRBJ1-1, with D perhaps TRBD1 (6 bases). CDR1 is SGHRS and CDR2 is YFSETQ in the germline V gene. V lost 5 bases and J 7 bases, leaving 18 bases between the germline ends. CDR3 length equals 14 residues. The CDR3 DNA reads as TGCGCCAGCAGTGCTACAGGGAAGCTCGGTGAAGCTTTCTTT. Its translation: CASSATGKLGEAFF.

This chain uses TRBV19 with TRBJ1-6; D ambiguous. Germline CDR1 reads LNHDA; CDR2 reads SQIVND (reference sequence). V lost 7 bases and J 7 bases, leaving 8 bases between the germline ends. The CDR3 covers 12 residues. Here the CDR3 DNA reads TGTGCCAGTACCCGGCGGAATTCACCCCTCCACTTT. Translation: CASTRRNSPLHF.

The genes are TRBV7-9 and TRBJ2-3; 9 bases match TRBD1. The length of the CDR3 is 17 residues. The V gene end was trimmed by 5 bases and the J gene end by 4 bases; junction bases not matched to a gene: 13. The germline CDR1 and CDR2 sequences are SEHNR and FQNEAQ (reference sequence). CDR3 residues: CASSPGIGQGLADTQYF. CDR3 nucleotide sequence: TGTGCCAGCAGCCCGGGTATCGGACAGGGGTTGGCAGATACGCAGTATTTT. Based on the CDR3 plus reference TRBV7-9 and TRBJ2-3, the full variable domain is DTGVSQNPRHKITKRGQNVTFRCDPISEHNRLYWYRQTLGQGPEFLTYFQNEAQLEKSRLLSDRFSAERPKGSFSTLEIQRTEQGDSAMYLCASSPGIGQGLADTQYFGPGTRLTVL.

This chain uses TRBV14 with TRBJ2-7, with D possibly TRBD2 on 6 matching bases. Germline V gene data show CDR1 as SGHDN and CDR2 as FVKESK. This CDR3 comprises 13 residues. Trimming took 1 base from V and 6 from J, leaving 10 bases between them. The CDR3 region has the DNA TGTGCCAGCAGCCAAGTGGTGGGGGGCGAGCAGTACGTC. Protein sequence: CASSQVVGGEQYV.

V usage is TRBV5-6 and J usage is TRBJ2-3; 8 bases match TRBD2. Germline loops: CDR1 SGHDT, CDR2 YYEEEE. V shed 3 bases and J 5 bases; nucleotides not matched to a gene: 8. The CDR3 totals 15 residues. CDR3 protein: CASSSLGTSIDTQYF. In nucleotides, the CDR3 is TGTGCCAGCAGCTCCCTCGGGACTAGTATAGATACGCAGTATTTT.

The chain uses TRBV5-1 and TRBJ2-3; D not resolved. Germline CDR1 is SGHRS and CDR2 is YFSETQ. Trimming left V 1 base short and J 6 bases short, with 12 bases between. The CDR3 is made up of 14 amino acids. The CDR3 protein is CASSLSLSSDTQYF. CDR3 DNA sequence: TGCGCCAGCAGCTTGAGTCTATCTTCCGATACGCAGTATTTT.

The V and J genes are TRBV5-1 and TRBJ2-5; 8 nucleotides agree with TRBD2. The CDR3 covers 16 residues. Looked up from germline, CDR1 is SGHRS and CDR2 is YFSETQ. J was trimmed by 1 base and V by 2 bases; bases with no gene match: 7. DNA of the CDR3: TGCGCCAGCAGCTTCTCGGGGGGGGCCCTCCAAGAGACCCAGTACTTC. It encodes CASSFSGGALQETQYF. Full variable domain (outside the CDR3, taken from reference TRBV5-1 and TRBJ2-5): KAGVTQTPRYLIKTRGQQVTLSCSPISGHRSVSWYQQTPGQGLQFLFEYFSETQRNKGNFPGRFSGRQFSNSRSEMNVSTLELGDSALYLCASSFSGGALQETQYFGPGTRLLVL.

The chain has TRBV7-9 and TRBJ1-5; 7 nucleotides agree with TRBD1. J gave up 1 base and V 1 base, and 7 bases lay outside the gene matches. Germline V lookup: CDR1 SEHNR, CDR2 FQNEAQ (reference sequence). The CDR3 is 17 amino acids. The CDR3 is CASSLGTGVRSNQPQHF. In DNA form, the CDR3 reads TGTGCCAGCAGCTTAGGAACAGGGGTCCGGAGCAATCAGCCCCAGCATTTT.

The chain recombines TRBV6-5 with TRBJ2-2, with a tentative D call TRBD2 (6 bases). Trimming removed 8 bases at V and 2 bases at J, with 15 bases between. The CDR3 has 15 amino acids. Per the germline V gene, CDR1 is MNHEY and CDR2 is SVGAGI. The CDR3 coding sequence is TGTGCCAGCGCCAGGGCGGGGTACAACACCGGGGAGCTGTTTTTT. It encodes CASARAGYNTGELFF.

V is TRBV21-1 and J is TRBJ2-7; TRBD1 is the table's D call and was not checked against the DNA. TRBV21-1 is a pseudogene. CDR3 length equals 16 residues. The CDR3 sequence is CASTTERRGGSYEQYV. The CDR3, as DNA: TGTGCCAGCACCACAGAGAGGAGGGGGGGATCCTACGAGCAGTACGTC.

The chain uses TRBV6-2 or TRBV6-3 and TRBJ2-7; 10 bases match TRBD1. Germline V gene data show CDR1 as MNHEY and CDR2 as SVGEGT. The length of the CDR3 is 12 residues. The junction had 3 bases not matched to a gene; V was cut back by 10 bases and J by 3 bases. CDR3 sequence (DNA): TGTGCCATCGGACAGGGGGGCTACGAGCAGTACGTC. Its translation: CAIGQGGYEQYV.

The chain recombines TRBV5-1 with TRBJ2-5; D perhaps matches TRBD2 (6 bases). The CDR3 has 13 residues. V lost 6 bases to trimming and J lost 4 bases, with 13 bases between them. Germline-derived CDR1 and CDR2 are SGHRS and YFSETQ. For the CDR3, the DNA is TGCGCCAGCACGGCGGGGCTGGCAGAGACCCAGTACTTC. Protein product: CASTAGLAETQYF.